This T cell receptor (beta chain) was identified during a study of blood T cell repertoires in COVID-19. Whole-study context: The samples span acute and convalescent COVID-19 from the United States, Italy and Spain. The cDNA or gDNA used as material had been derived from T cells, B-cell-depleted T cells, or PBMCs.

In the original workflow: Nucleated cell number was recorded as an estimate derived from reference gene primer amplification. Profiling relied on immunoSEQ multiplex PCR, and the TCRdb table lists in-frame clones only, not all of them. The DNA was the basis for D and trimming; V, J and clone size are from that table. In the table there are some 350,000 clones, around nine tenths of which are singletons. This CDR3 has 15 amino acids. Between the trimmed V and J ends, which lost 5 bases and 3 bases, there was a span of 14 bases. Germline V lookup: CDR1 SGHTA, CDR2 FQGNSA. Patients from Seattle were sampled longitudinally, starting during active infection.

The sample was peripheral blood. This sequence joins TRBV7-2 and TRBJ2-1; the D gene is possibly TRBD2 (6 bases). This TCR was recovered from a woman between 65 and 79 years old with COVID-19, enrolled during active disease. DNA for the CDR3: TGTGCCAGCAGCCACTCCCGGGACTTCTACAATGAGCAGTTCTTC. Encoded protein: CASSHSRDFYNEQFF. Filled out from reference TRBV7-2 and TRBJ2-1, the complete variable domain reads GAGVSQSPSNKVTEKGKDVELRCDPISGHTALYWYRQSLGQGLEFLIYFQGNSAPDKSGLPSDRFSAERTGGSVSTLTIQRTQQEDSAVYLCASSHSRDFYNEQFFGPGTRLTVL.